These 15 T cell receptor beta chains were sequenced from one sample in a study of OX40 agonist ivuxolimab in advanced cancers. Measured with immunoSEQ multiplex PCR; TCRdb has only the in-frame clones, and not every one. The table includes around 41,000 clones, approximately 90% detected once. This sample comprised CD4+ or CD8+ T cells sorted from blood, obtained in a trial of the OX40 agonist ivuxolimab. The receptors shown here come from an adult with an advanced solid tumor such as melanoma, head and neck, liver or kidney cancer.

The genes are TRBV9 and TRBJ2-3, with 7 bases fitting TRBD2. The trim removed 0 bases at V and 4 bases at J, leaving 5 bases unmatched. This CDR3 spans 15 amino acids. CDR1 and CDR2 from the germline V gene are SGDLS and YYNGEE. The CDR3 region is CASSVGGGRADTQYF. CDR3 nucleotides: TGTGCCAGCAGCGTAGGCGGGGGACGGGCAGATACGCAGTATTTT.

The rearrangement uses TRBV5-5 and TRBJ1-1; D gene unclear. The germline V gene has CDR1 SGHKS and CDR2 YYEKEE (reference sequence). Trimming removed 1 base from V and 2 bases from J, with 6 bases in between. The CDR3 covers 13 residues. CDR3 in amino acids: CASSLTENTEAFF. The CDR3 bases are TGTGCCAGCAGCTTGACAGAAAACACTGAAGCTTTCTTT. Using reference TRBV5-5 and TRBJ1-1 for the parts outside the CDR3, the full variable domain is DAGVTQSPTHLIKTRGQQVTLRCSPISGHKSVSWYQQVLGQGPQFIFQYYEKEERGRGNFPDRFSARQFPNYSSELNVNALLLGDSALYLCASSLTENTEAFFGQGTRLTVV.

The rearrangement joins TRBV28 to TRBJ1-2; possibly TRBD1 for D (6 bases). Germline V gives CDR1 MDHEN, CDR2 SYDVKM. The CDR3 consists of 14 residues. The V and J ends lost 3 bases and 6 bases respectively, with 14 bases between them. CDR3 region: CASSLGGRGDGYTF. The CDR3 DNA reads TGTGCCAGCAGTTTGGGGGGGCGGGGGGATGGCTACACCTTC.

The rearrangement joins TRBV5-5 to TRBJ1-1; the D gene is possibly TRBD1 (5 bases). V lost 0 bases to trimming and J lost 5 bases, with 14 bases between them. This CDR3 contains 15 residues. Germline V gives CDR1 SGHKS, CDR2 YYEKEE (reference sequence). The CDR3 here is CASSLGTPRGTEAFF. CDR3 nucleotide sequence: TGTGCCAGCAGCTTGGGGACACCCAGAGGGACTGAAGCTTTCTTT.

This chain uses TRBV18 with TRBJ2-1; 10 bases match TRBD1. J gave up 7 bases and V 4 bases, and 7 bases lay outside the gene matches. CDR1 and CDR2 from the germline V gene are KGHSH and LQKENI. The CDR3 covers 15 residues. The CDR3 sequence: CASSRGTGEGNEQFF. The CDR3 DNA sequence: TGTGCCAGCTCACGAGGGACAGGGGAGGGAAATGAGCAGTTCTTC.

The V call is TRBV7-2, the J call TRBJ1-1, with 7 bases aligning to TRBD1. The trim removed 5 bases at V and 4 bases at J, leaving 16 bases unmatched. The CDR3 is 17 amino acids. The germline V gene has CDR1 SGHTA and CDR2 FQGNSA. This chain's CDR3 is CASSPGGAQGGGTEAFF. CDR3 DNA sequence: TGTGCCAGCAGCCCGGGCGGGGCCCAGGGGGGGGGCACTGAAGCTTTCTTT.

The count of this clone is one. The chain uses TRBV2 and TRBJ1-2; perhaps TRBD1 as D (6 bases). This CDR3 contains 14 residues. Germline CDR1 SNHLY, CDR2 FYNNEI. V shed 7 bases and J shed 8 bases, with 20 bases lying between them. CDR3 amino acids: CASILGGRYWGYTF. DNA for the CDR3: TGTGCCAGCATCTTAGGGGGACGTTACTGGGGCTACACCTTC.

In its sample, this clone was seen once. The V gene is TRBV6-1, the J gene TRBJ2-4; 7 bases are a match to TRBD1. Germline V CDR1 and CDR2: MNHNS, SASEGT. With 6 bases clipped from V and 2 bases from J, the junction kept 1 base outside the gene matches. This CDR3 has 13 amino acids. In DNA form, the CDR3 reads TGTGCCAGCAGGGACAGGCCCAAAAACATTCAGTACTTC. Its translation: CASRDRPKNIQYF.

This chain links TRBV7-9 with TRBJ1-6, with D maybe TRBD1 (6 bases). Trimming removed 2 bases at V and 8 bases at J, with 7 bases between. Germline CDR1 reads SEHNR; CDR2 reads FQNEAQ (reference sequence). This CDR3 spans 13 amino acids. CDR3 bases: TGTGCCAGCAGCTTAAACAGGGATTCACCCCTCCACTTT. The encoded protein is CASSLNRDSPLHF.

This chain joins TRBV18 and TRBJ2-4, with D uncertain. The CDR3 consists of 13 residues. Looked up from germline, CDR1 is KGHSH and CDR2 is LQKENI. V was pared by 1 base and J by 10 bases, with 11 bases between. This CDR3 reads CASSPLPLYIQYF. As DNA, the CDR3 is TGTGCCAGCTCACCACTTCCCCTCTATATTCAGTACTTC.

J is TRBJ1-3 and V is TRBV5-4; D unresolved. Germline V lookup: CDR1 SGHNT, CDR2 YYREEE (reference sequence). Trimming took 0 bases from V and 2 from J, leaving 12 bases between them. CDR3 length equals 16 residues. The CDR3 DNA sequence: TGTGCCAGCAGCTTGGCGGGGAATCTTGCTGGAAACACCATATATTTT. Translation gives CASSLAGNLAGNTIYF.

In nucleotides, the CDR3 is TGCGCCAGCAGCCAATCTGGGCTAGCGGGCGAGCAGTACTTC. Encoded protein: CASSQSGLAGEQYF. The chain recombines TRBV4-3 with TRBJ2-7, with TRBD2 matching over 8 bases. Losses at the gene ends were 2 bases for V and 6 bases for J; bases not matched to a gene: 6. Germline values: CDR1 LGHNA, CDR2 YSLEER. This CDR3 contains 14 residues.

The genes are TRBV2 and TRBJ1-5, with TRBD1 matching 7 bases. CDR1 and CDR2 (germline): SNHLY, FYNNEI. V lost 5 bases, J lost 6 bases, and 7 bases stayed unmatched. This CDR3 contains 14 residues. The CDR3 is CASSYTGEGQPQHF. In nucleotides, the CDR3 is TGTGCCAGCAGTTACACAGGGGAGGGTCAGCCCCAGCATTTT. Combining the CDR3 with reference TRBV2 and TRBJ1-5 gives the whole variable domain EPEVTQTPSHQVTQMGQEVILRCVPISNHLYFYWYRQILGQKVEFLVSFYNNEISEKSEIFDDQFSVERPDGSNFTLKIRSTKLEDSAMYFCASSYTGEGQPQHFGDGTRLSIL.

This clone came up once. The rearrangement links TRBV2 to TRBJ2-2; tentatively, D is TRBD1 (6 bases). Between the trimmed V and J ends, which lost 8 bases and 2 bases, there was a span of 12 bases. Germline V lookup: CDR1 SNHLY, CDR2 FYNNEI. The CDR3 runs to 14 residues. The CDR3 DNA follows: TGTGCCAGCGCCGGGACAACTAACACCGGGGAGCTGTTTTTT. Translating gives CASAGTTNTGELFF.

The chain employs TRBV6-5 and TRBJ1-1; D not resolved. V was trimmed by 5 bases and J by 3 bases, leaving 7 bases between them. The CDR3 runs 12 residues. The germline V gene encodes CDR1 MNHEY and CDR2 SVGAGI. Here the CDR3 DNA reads TGTGCCAGCAGTCTAGGCGACACTGAAGCTTTCTTT. Protein: CASSLGDTEAFF.